These 8 T cell receptor beta chains were sequenced from one sample in a study of CD8+CD57+ T cells in acquired aplastic anemia. Individuals selected for sequencing had exhibited CD8+CD57+ cell expansion on flow cytometry. For CDR3 and TCR beta VDJ profiling, genomic DNA was the template used. TCRdb reprocessed the reads with MiXCR, giving one entry per CDR3 protein. The sample comprises hundreds of thousands of distinct CDR3 sequences, approximately 86% of which are singletons, and over 35% rests with the top ten. Material for sequencing was sorted CD4+, CD8+, or CD8+CD57+ T cells (not recorded which) from PBMCs. All receptors derive from a human donor with aplastic anemia.

This clonotype was detected a few times. V is TRBV10-1 and J is TRBJ2-7; no definite D call. CDR1 and CDR2 (germline): WNHNN, SYGVQD (reference sequence). This CDR3 spans 13 amino acids. V lost 8 bases and J 3 bases, leaving 14 bases between the germline ends. DNA for the CDR3: TGCGCCAGCTCGCCGAGCCCAGGCTACGAGCAGTACTTC. Translating it yields CASSPSPGYEQYF.

This chain uses TRBV5-4 with TRBJ1-6; D gene ambiguous. V was cut by 2 bases and J by 3 bases, with 12 bases left in between. The length of the CDR3 is 16 residues. Germline V CDR1 and CDR2: SGHNT, YYREEE (reference sequence). CDR3 sequence reads: CASSFTGAGYNSPLHF. CDR3 DNA: TGTGCCAGCAGCTTTACTGGCGCCGGCTATAATTCACCCCTCCACTTT.

The J gene is TRBJ2-3, the V gene TRBV7-9; D is tentatively TRBD1 or TRBD2 (5 bases each). The CDR3 runs to 14 residues. Germline assignment: CDR1 SEHNR and CDR2 FQNEAQ (reference sequence). The germline V and J ends were trimmed by 0 bases and 13 bases, with 17 bases remaining between them. As DNA, the CDR3 is TGTGCCAGCAGCTTAGCGGGAAGCCACGGGACGAAGTATTTT. It specifies CASSLAGSHGTKYF.

Comments on this clonotype: The missing conserved phenylalanine or tryptophan at the end of this CDR3 makes a read error likely. The DNA is left out, because the CDR3 cannot be placed on it with certainty; the CDR3 is given as TCRdb lists it. The chain couples TRBV7-8 to TRBJ2-3; the tabulated D call, TRBD2, remains unverified against the DNA. Germline V gene lookup returns CDR1 SGHVS and CDR2 FQNEAQ. The CDR3 is 13 amino acids in total, end residues counted. The CDR3 protein is CASSLGGGPRYEV.

To note about this clonotype: A clone one base away is much larger, so this may be a read error. The J gene is TRBJ2-3, the V gene TRBV7-9, with D possibly being TRBD1 or TRBD2 (6 bases each). Germline loops: CDR1 SEHNR, CDR2 FQNEAQ (reference sequence). This CDR3 region has 14 residues. In DNA form, the CDR3 reads TGTGCCAGCAGCTTAGGATGGGGGGCCGGGGAGCAGTACTTT. Translated: CASSLGWGAGEQYF.

This clonotype appeared a few times. Germline and junction disagree at one end, which may indicate a read error. The rearrangement uses TRBV19 and TRBJ1-1; no reliable D call. Germline values: CDR1 LNHDA, CDR2 SQIVND (reference sequence). CDR3 length: 15 residues. The CDR3 bases are TGTGCCAGTAGTATAGCTAGCGGAGCCTACACTGAAGAGTTCTTC. It translates to CASSIASGAYTEEFF.

The J gene is TRBJ2-1, the V gene TRBV6-5, with a weak D call TRBD1 (7 bases). This CDR3 is built from 16 residues. Trimming removed 5 bases at V and 0 bases at J, with 14 bases between. From germline, CDR1 is MNHEY and CDR2 SVGAGI. CDR3 loop: CASSDAGGGSYNEQFF. In nucleotides, the CDR3 is TGTGCCAGCAGTGATGCAGGGGGAGGCTCCTACAATGAGCAGTTCTTC.

The V gene is TRBV6-2 or TRBV6-3, the J gene TRBJ2-3, with D possibly TRBD2 on 5 matching bases. This CDR3 has 14 residues. CDR1 MNHEY and CDR2 SVGEGT come from the germline V gene. V lost 8 bases to trimming and J lost 0 bases, with 12 bases between them. The CDR3 DNA follows: TGTGCCAGCGGGCGGGCGACTAGCACAGATACGCAGTATTTT. Translating gives CASGRATSTDTQYF.